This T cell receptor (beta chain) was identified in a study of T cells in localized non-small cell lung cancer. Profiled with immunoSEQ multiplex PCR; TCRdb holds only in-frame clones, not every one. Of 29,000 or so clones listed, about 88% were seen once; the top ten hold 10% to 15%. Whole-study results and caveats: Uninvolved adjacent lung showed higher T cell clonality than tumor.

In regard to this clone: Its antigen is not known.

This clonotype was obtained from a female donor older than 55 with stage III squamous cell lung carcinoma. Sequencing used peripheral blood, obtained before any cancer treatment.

CDR3 coding DNA: TGTGCCAGCTCACAGGAATACGAGCAGTACTTC. Translating it yields CASSQEYEQYF. This chain uses TRBV18 with TRBJ2-7, with D unresolved. V lost 4 bases to trimming and J lost 4 bases, with 5 bases between them. The V gene's germline CDR1 is KGHSH and CDR2 LQKENI. This CDR3 has 11 amino acids.